These T cell receptor beta chains were read from a single sample in a study of OX40 agonist ivuxolimab in advanced cancers. Repertoires were generated with immunoSEQ multiplex PCR, while TCRdb's copy carries only in-frame clones and drops some. The sample carries around 58,000 clones, 70% to 90% recorded once. Specimen: CD4+ or CD8+ T cells sorted from blood, collected in a trial of the OX40 agonist ivuxolimab. The receptors originated from an adult with an advanced solid tumor such as melanoma, head and neck, liver or kidney cancer. Each CDR3 is given with its conserved first and last residue. A D gene is named only where the DNA matches it firmly. Clone size, where shown, is once, few, many, or a class for clones that have expanded.

TRBJ2-1,TRBD1,once,TRBV7-3,TGTGCCAGCAGCTTGTGGGGACAGGGGATCGATGAGCAGTTCTTC,CASSLWGQGIDEQFF
TRBJ2-7,.,.,TRBV7-9,TGTGCCAGCAGCCTTAGGGCCGCGGCCTACGAGCAGTACTTC,CASSLRAAAYEQYF
TRBJ2-3,TRBD1,.,TRBV4-1,TGCGCCAGCAGCCAGGGGACAGGGCGCACAGATACGCAGTATTTT,CASSQGTGRTDTQYF
TRBJ1-2,TRBD1,once,TRBV28,TGTGCCAGCAGTAGGGACAGGGACTACTATGGCTACACCTTC,CASSRDRDYYGYTF
TRBJ2-7,.,few,TRBV7-3,TGTGCCAGCACCCCCTCGACAGGAGCCTACGAGCAGTACTTC,CASTPSTGAYEQYF
TRBJ1-2,.,.,TRBV5-8,TGTGCCAGCAGCTTGAGGGGGAACTATGGCTACACCTTC,CASSLRGNYGYTF
TRBJ1-1,.,.,TRBV29-1,TGCAGCGTTATCCGAGGGAACACTGAAGCTTTCTTT,CSVIRGNTEAFF
TRBJ2-7,.,.,TRBV4-3,TGCGCCAGCTCTCCCTTCCAGGGGTACGAGCAGTACTTC,CASSPFQGYEQYF
TRBJ2-7,TRBD2,.,TRBV7-3,TGTGCCAGCAGCTTAGATTCGGGGGGTTTCTACGAGCAGTACTTC,CASSLDSGGFYEQYF
TRBJ2-7,TRBD1,.,TRBV4-1,TGCGCCAGCAGCCCTGGACAGGGGTTGGGCTACGAGCAGTACTTC,CASSPGQGLGYEQYF
TRBJ2-4,.,.,TRBV6-4,TGTGCCAGCAGTGACTCGTCAGGGTCAGACATTCAGTACTTC,CASSDSSGSDIQYF
TRBJ1-1,.,.,TRBV27,TGTGCCAGCAGTTACGGAGGGTCTGAAGCTTTCTTT,CASSYGGSEAFF
TRBJ1-2,TRBD1,.,TRBV7-2,TGTGCCAGCAGCTTAACAGGGGACGGCTACACCTTC,CASSLTGDGYTF
TRBJ1-2,.,few,TRBV27,TGTGCCAGCGGTCACGTGCAGGCTGATGGCTACACCTTC,CASGHVQADGYTF
TRBJ2-7,.,few,TRBV6-5,TGTGCCAGCAGTTACGGGGGCCAGGGGTACGAGCAGTACTTC,CASSYGGQGYEQYF
TRBJ2-7,.,.,TRBV11-2,TGTGCCAGCAGCTTAGCCGGACCCGCCTCGTTC,CASSLAGPASF
TRBJ1-5,.,.,TRBV5-1,TGCGCCAGCAGCCCGGATGGGGGAAATCAGCCCCAGCATTTT,CASSPDGGNQPQHF
TRBJ2-7,.,few,TRBV5-6,TGTGCCAGCAGCCCCCCCCCGGGTGCTTACGAGCAGTACTTC,CASSPPPGAYEQYF
TRBJ1-6,.,.,TRBV9,TGTGCCAGCAGCGTAGTCGGGGTTGGCAATTCACCCCTCCACTTT,CASSVVGVGNSPLHF
TRBJ2-2,TRBD2,.,TRBV15,TGTGCCACCAGCCCGGGGGGGGCCCTCTCCATCGCGAACACCGGGGAGCTGTTTTTT,CATSPGGALSIANTGELFF
TRBJ1-1,.,few,TRBV6-5,TGTGCCAGCGGCCTGGGGGACACGAATTGGGCTTTCTTT,CASGLGDTNWAFF
TRBJ1-3,.,.,TRBV5-8,TGTGCCAGCAGCCGAGATTGGGGAGCTGGAAACACCATATATTTT,CASSRDWGAGNTIYF
TRBJ1-2,.,.,TRBV5-8,TGTGCCAGCAGCCCTGCGTTGCGGGGGGGCTTTGGCTACACCTTC,CASSPALRGGFGYTF
TRBJ1-2,.,.,TRBV5-4,TGTGCCAGCAGCCTTGGGGCCGGGGTAGGCTACACCTTC,CASSLGAGVGYTF
TRBJ2-7,.,.,TRBV6-5,TGTGCCAGCAGTTACCCCGGGGGGACAGGCGTCTACGAGCAGTACTTC,CASSYPGGTGVYEQYF
TRBJ1-2,.,.,TRBV5-1,TGCGCCAGCAGCTTGGCAGGGGAAGGTATCTATGGCTACACCTTC,CASSLAGEGIYGYTF
TRBJ1-1,.,.,TRBV9,TGTGCCAGCAGCGTAATCGGGACTGAAGCTTTCTTT,CASSVIGTEAFF
TRBJ1-3,.,few,TRBV9,TGTGCCAGCAGCGGTGGAAACACCATATATTTT,CASSGGNTIYF
TRBJ1-3,TRBD1,.,TRBV6-5,TGTGCCAGCAGTGGGACAGGCGGCTCTGGAAACACCATATATTTT,CASSGTGGSGNTIYF
TRBJ2-1,.,.,TRBV27,TGTGCCAGCAGTTTACGAGGGCAGGGGAAGGTCAATGAGCAGTTCTTC,CASSLRGQGKVNEQFF
TRBJ1-1,.,.,TRBV28,TGTGCCAGCAGCCGCGTTGGTCGCGCTGAAGCTTTCTTT,CASSRVGRAEAFF
TRBJ2-7,.,.,TRBV11-3,TGTGCCAGCAGCTTCCGGGGACTCTCCTACGAGCAGTACTTC,CASSFRGLSYEQYF
TRBJ2-3,.,.,TRBV2,TGTGCCAGCAGTGAATTCGTCAGGGAGACAGAAGATACGCAGTATTTT,CASSEFVRETEDTQYF
TRBJ1-1,.,.,TRBV29-1,TGCAGCGTAGGGGGGACCATCTTGGGGGACACTGAAGCTTTCTTT,CSVGGTILGDTEAFF
TRBJ2-1,.,once,TRBV13,TGTGCCAGCAGCTTAGGCCTCGGCGAGGACTACAATGAGCAGTTCTTC,CASSLGLGEDYNEQFF
TRBJ1-5,.,.,TRBV6-5,TGTGCCAGCAGTCAGACCGTAGGGGGGCCCCAGCATTTT,CASSQTVGGPQHF
TRBJ1-1,.,.,TRBV10-3,TGTGCCATCAGTGAATCCCCCACATTGAACACTGAAGCTTTCTTT,CAISESPTLNTEAFF
TRBJ1-2,.,.,TRBV6-5,TGTGCCAGCAGTTACTCGAAGACCCATAGCTATGGCTACACCTTC,CASSYSKTHSYGYTF
TRBJ1-6,TRBD1,few,TRBV9,TGTGCCAGCAGCGAGACAGGGGGGGGGACTGGATCACCCCTCCACTTT,CASSETGGGTGSPLHF
TRBJ1-2,.,.,TRBV14,TGTGCCAGCAGCCAAGGAGTCAGCGATTATGGCTACACCTTC,CASSQGVSDYGYTF
TRBJ1-5,.,.,TRBV27,TGTGCCAGCAGTGCCTACGCGGGGGTTATCAATCAGCCCCAGCATTTT,CASSAYAGVINQPQHF
TRBJ1-2,.,.,TRBV7-2,TGTGCCAGCAGCCCTCAAGGGTTTGGCTACACCTTC,CASSPQGFGYTF
TRBJ2-7,.,.,TRBV11-2,TGTGCCAGCAGCCCCGGGACGTTCTACGGGCAGTACTTC,CASSPGTFYGQYF
TRBJ2-7,.,.,TRBV13,TGTGCCAGCAGCTTGGGCCGATCCTACGAGCAGTACTTC,CASSLGRSYEQYF
TRBJ2-7,TRBD1,once,TRBV15,TGTGCCACCAGCGGATCGAACCAGGGACAGGTTCCCTACGAGCAGTACTTC,CATSGSNQGQVPYEQYF
TRBJ2-2,.,.,TRBV10-3,TGTGCCATCAGTGAGTCGCATTTGAACACCGGGGAGCTGTTTTTT,CAISESHLNTGELFF
TRBJ1-1,.,.,TRBV13,TGTGCCAGCAGTCAGGGCGTGTCTGAAGCTTTCTTT,CASSQGVSEAFF
TRBJ1-2,TRBD1,once,TRBV28,TGTGCCAGCAGTTTAGGACAGGGGAGTAGGTACACCTTC,CASSLGQGSRYTF
TRBJ1-1,.,.,TRBV4-2,TGTGCCAGCAGCCAAGAGCGGAGGATGACCAACACTGAAGCTTTCTTT,CASSQERRMTNTEAFF
TRBJ2-2,.,.,TRBV2,TGTGCCAGCAGTGGGAGAAGGGCTAATGGAGGCACCGGGGAGCTGTTTTTT,CASSGRRANGGTGELFF
TRBJ1-1,.,.,TRBV5-1,TGCGCCAGCAGCTCTGAGATGCAGGTACCTGAAGCTTTCTTT,CASSSEMQVPEAFF
TRBJ2-3,TRBD2,.,TRBV28,TGTGCCAGCAGTGTCGGGACTACCAACACAGATACGCAGTATTTT,CASSVGTTNTDTQYF
TRBJ2-3,.,once,TRBV11-2,TGTGCCAGCAGCTTAGTAAGTGGGGGGACCCTCACAGATACGCAGTATTTT,CASSLVSGGTLTDTQYF
TRBJ1-1,.,.,TRBV7-3,TGTGCCAGCAGCTTAAATCCGGGGCCGAACACTGAAGCTTTCTTT,CASSLNPGPNTEAFF
TRBJ1-1,.,.,TRBV11-2,TGTGCCAGCAGCTGGTCAGGTGCGGAAAACACTGAAGCTTTCTTT,CASSWSGAENTEAFF
TRBJ2-2,.,.,TRBV11-3,TGTGCCAGCAGCCTAGGATCTCCCGGGGAGCTGTTTTTT,CASSLGSPGELFF
TRBJ2-5,.,.,TRBV6-5,TGTGCCAGCAATAGTTGGGGGGGCGGGGAGACCCAGTACTTC,CASNSWGGGETQYF
TRBJ2-7,.,.,TRBV19,TGTGCCAGTAGGCCCCCGGGTTCCTACGAGCAGTACTTC,CASRPPGSYEQYF
TRBJ1-4,.,.,TRBV14,TGTGCCAGCAGCCAAGTCGCCGGCACTAATGAAAAACTGTTTTTT,CASSQVAGTNEKLFF